This T cell receptor beta chain was sequenced in a study of CD8 T cells in Susac syndrome. About this clonotype itself: What it binds is unknown.

In contrast to the negatively isolated CD8+ and CD4+ T cells, TEMRA cells were FACS-enriched. The RNA input was roughly 0.5 to 1 ug, and it was reverse transcribed with random hexamers. An immunoSEQ multiplex PCR amplified TCR beta CDR3 over 54 Vbeta and 13 Jbeta. TCRdb redid the calling of the immunoSEQ multiplex PCR reads with MiXCR, one entry per CDR3 protein. The data contain fewer than 80,000 distinct CDR3 sequences, around 95% of them singletons. The CDR3 is made up of 13 amino acids. From germline, CDR1 is LGHDT and CDR2 YNNKEL (reference sequence). With 4 bases removed from V and 6 bases from J, the gap between germline ends came to 12 bases. Points from the study as a whole: It was acknowledged in the study that the number of individuals who were included in its TCR sequencing and HLA analysis was relatively small.

This chain connects TRBV3-1 to TRBJ1-2, with D perhaps TRBD1 (5 bases). Input material: CD8+ T cells from PBMCs. The TCR originated in a human donor in good health. The CDR3 bases are TGTGCCAGCAGCCCCCACGGGGGGAATGGCTACACCTTC. Its protein product is CASSPHGGNGYTF.